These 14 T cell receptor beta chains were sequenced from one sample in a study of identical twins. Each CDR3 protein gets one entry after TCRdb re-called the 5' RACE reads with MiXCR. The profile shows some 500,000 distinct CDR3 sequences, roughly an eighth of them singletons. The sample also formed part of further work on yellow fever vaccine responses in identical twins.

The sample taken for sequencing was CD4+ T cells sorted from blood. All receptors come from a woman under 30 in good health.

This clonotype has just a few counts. The CDR3 region has the DNA TGTGCCAGCAGCTTAAGAGGGGACCCAAAAGAGACCCAGTACTTC. It yields the protein CASSLRGDPKETQYF. The chain links TRBV7-8 to TRBJ2-5, with D perhaps being TRBD1 or TRBD2 (5 bases each). The germline CDR1 and CDR2 sequences are SGHVS and FQNEAQ. V lost 2 bases, J lost 3 bases, and 13 bases lay in between. The CDR3 length is 15 residues.

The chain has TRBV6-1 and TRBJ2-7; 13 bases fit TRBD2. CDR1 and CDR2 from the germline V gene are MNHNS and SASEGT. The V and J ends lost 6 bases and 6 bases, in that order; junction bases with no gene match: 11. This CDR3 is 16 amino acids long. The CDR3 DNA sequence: TGTGCCAGCAGGAAAACTAGCGGGAGGGTGAGTGGCGAGCAGTACTTC. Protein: CASRKTSGRVSGEQYF.

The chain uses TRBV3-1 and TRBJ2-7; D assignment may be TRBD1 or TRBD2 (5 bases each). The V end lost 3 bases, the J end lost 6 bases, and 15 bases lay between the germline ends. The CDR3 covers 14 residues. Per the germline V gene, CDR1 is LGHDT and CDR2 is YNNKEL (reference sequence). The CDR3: CASSHPGTGIEQYF. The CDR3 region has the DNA TGTGCCAGCAGCCACCCGGGGACCGGGATCGAGCAGTACTTC.

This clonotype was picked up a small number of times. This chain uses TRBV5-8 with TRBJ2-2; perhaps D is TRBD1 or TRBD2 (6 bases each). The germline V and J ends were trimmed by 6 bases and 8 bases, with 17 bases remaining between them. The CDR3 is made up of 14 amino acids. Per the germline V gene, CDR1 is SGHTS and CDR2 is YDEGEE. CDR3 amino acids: CASTQGLAPGELFF. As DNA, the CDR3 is TGTGCCAGCACCCAGGGGCTAGCGCCTGGGGAGCTGTTTTTT.

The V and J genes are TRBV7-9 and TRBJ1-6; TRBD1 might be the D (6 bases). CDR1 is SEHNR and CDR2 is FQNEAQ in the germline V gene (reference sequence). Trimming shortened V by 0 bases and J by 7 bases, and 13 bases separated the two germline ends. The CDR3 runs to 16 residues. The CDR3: CASSLAQAGDNSPLHF. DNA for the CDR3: TGTGCCAGCAGCTTAGCGCAGGCAGGGGACAATTCACCCCTCCACTTT.

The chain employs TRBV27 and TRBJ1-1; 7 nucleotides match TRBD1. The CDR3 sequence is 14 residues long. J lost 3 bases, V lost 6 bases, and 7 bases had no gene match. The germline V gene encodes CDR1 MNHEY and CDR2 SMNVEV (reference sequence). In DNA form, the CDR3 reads TGTGCCAGCAGACCGACAGGGCCCCACACTGAAGCTTTCTTT. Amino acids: CASRPTGPHTEAFF.

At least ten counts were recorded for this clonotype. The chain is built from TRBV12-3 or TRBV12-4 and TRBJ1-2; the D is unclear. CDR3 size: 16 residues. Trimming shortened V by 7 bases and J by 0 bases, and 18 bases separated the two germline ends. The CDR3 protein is CASNPPNRAPNYGYTF. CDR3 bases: TGTGCCAGCAATCCCCCCAACAGAGCACCTAACTATGGCTACACCTTC.

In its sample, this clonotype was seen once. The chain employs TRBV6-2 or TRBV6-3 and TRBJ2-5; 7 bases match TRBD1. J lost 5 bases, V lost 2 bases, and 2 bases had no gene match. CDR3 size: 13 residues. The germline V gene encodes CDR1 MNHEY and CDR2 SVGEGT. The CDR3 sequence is CASSYRGPETQYF. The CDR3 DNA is TGTGCCAGCAGTTACAGGGGGCCGGAGACCCAGTACTTC.

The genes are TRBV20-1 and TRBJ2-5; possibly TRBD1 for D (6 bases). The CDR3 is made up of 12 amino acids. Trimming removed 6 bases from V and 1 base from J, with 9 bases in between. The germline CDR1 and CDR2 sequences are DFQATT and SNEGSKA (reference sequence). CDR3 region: CSALGAQETQYF. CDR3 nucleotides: TGCAGTGCCTTGGGGGCCCAAGAGACCCAGTACTTC.

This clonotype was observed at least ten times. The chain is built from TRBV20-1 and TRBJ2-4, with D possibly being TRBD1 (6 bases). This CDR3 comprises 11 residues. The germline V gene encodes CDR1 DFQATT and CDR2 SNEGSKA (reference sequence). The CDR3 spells CRTGEGNIQYF. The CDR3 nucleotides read TGCAGGACAGGAGAGGGAAACATTCAGTACTTC.

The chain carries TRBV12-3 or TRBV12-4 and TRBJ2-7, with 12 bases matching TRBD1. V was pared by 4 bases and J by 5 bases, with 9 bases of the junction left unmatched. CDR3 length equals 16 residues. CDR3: CASSSVPGQGAHEQYF. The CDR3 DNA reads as TGTGCCAGCAGTTCAGTCCCGGGACAGGGGGCCCACGAGCAGTACTTC.

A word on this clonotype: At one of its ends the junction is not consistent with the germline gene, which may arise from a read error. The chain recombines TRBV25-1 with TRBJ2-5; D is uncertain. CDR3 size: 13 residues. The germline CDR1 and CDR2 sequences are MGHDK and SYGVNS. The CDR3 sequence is CASSEYGQVTQYF. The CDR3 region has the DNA TGTGCCAGCAGTGAATATGGTCAAGTGACCCAGTACTTC.

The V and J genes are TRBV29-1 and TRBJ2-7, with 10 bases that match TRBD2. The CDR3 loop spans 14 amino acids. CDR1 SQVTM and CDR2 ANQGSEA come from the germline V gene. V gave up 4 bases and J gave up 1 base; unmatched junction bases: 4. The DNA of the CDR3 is TGCAGCGTTGCTACTAGCGGGGTTTCCTACGAGCAGTACTTC. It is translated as CSVATSGVSYEQYF.

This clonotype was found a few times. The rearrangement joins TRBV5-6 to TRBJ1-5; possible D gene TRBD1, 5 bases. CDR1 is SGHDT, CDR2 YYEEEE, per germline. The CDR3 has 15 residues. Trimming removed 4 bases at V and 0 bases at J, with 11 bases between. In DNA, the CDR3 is TGTGCCAGCAGCAGAACAGGTGGTAGCAATCAGCCCCAGCATTTT. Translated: CASSRTGGSNQPQHF. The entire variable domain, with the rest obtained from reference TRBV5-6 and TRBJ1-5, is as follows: DAGVTQSPTHLIKTRGQQVTLRCSPKSGHDTVSWYQQALGQGPQFIFQYYEEEERQRGNFPDRFSGHQFPNYSSELNVNALLLGDSALYLCASSRTGGSNQPQHFGDGTRLSIL.